There are many counts of the clone carrying this T cell receptor (beta chain). The antigen is undetermined. The data stem from a study of CD8 T cells in ankylosing spondylitis. Overall study findings and caveats: A motif in TCR beta, a set of under 10 highly homologous variants, appeared characteristic of ankylosing spondylitis blood. Matched ankylosing spondylitis synovial fluid reportedly showed significant enrichment of disease-linked clones.

This CDR3 has 12 residues. With V trimmed by 10 bases and J by 3 bases, 5 bases remained unmatched. Germline CDR1 reads ENHRY; CDR2 reads SYGVKD. Quantitative 5'-RACE with molecular barcodes generated TCR beta libraries. TCRdb used MiXCR to reprocess the 5' RACE reads, holding one entry per CDR3 protein. This sample has approximately 520,000 distinct CDR3 sequences, with approximately 5% found just once. The sequence was collected from a male donor with ankylosing spondylitis. The chain is built from TRBV10-3 and TRBJ1-2; 7 nucleotides agree with TRBD1. Sample: blood, either unsorted or a sorted T cell fraction (not recorded which). In DNA form, the CDR3 reads TGTGCCAGTCTCAGGGGGGACTATGGCTACACCTTC. Translated, it gives CASLRGDYGYTF.